This T cell receptor (beta chain) was recorded in a study of T cell clonotyping in hematopoietic cell transplantation. The time point here: recipient sample about 28 days before transplant, after cytoreduction. Samples: about 28 days before transplant, then days 30, 100 and 180 after. There are 14 residues in the CDR3. V shed 0 bases and J shed 2 bases, with 7 bases lying between them. Germline values: CDR1 SGHRS, CDR2 YFSETQ. Libraries were prepared by immunoSEQ multiplex PCR; TCRdb keeps only in-frame clonotypes and omits some of them. Seen here are about 76,000 clones, almost 97% observed once, and the top ten hold about 1.8%.

The J gene is TRBJ2-3, the V gene TRBV5-1, with D unclear. The source of this sequence is a woman aged 50 to 65 with acute myeloid leukemia. Some clones in this sample may be carry-over from other donors' samples. The sample consisted of peripheral blood mononuclear cells, taken before stem cell transplant. CDR3 region: CASSLVVITDTQYF. The CDR3 nucleotides are TGCGCCAGCAGCTTGGTGGTCATCACAGATACGCAGTATTTT.